This TCR beta chain was sequenced for a study of cytomegalovirus exposure and HLA in healthy donors. General observations from the study: Some V segments (TRBV6-2 and TRBV6-3 among them) were excluded as indistinguishable. The investigators catalogued 180 or so TCR beta chains as cytomegalovirus-associated. Several top significant clusters appeared, in a later analysis, to be linked to common viral pathogens. Later analysis demonstrated an association between a missense DCLRE1C variant and TCR beta V- and J-gene trimming.

Concerning this clone itself: Antigen unknown.

PCR primers comprised 60 Vbeta and 13 Jbeta primers. Here immunoSEQ multiplex PCR was the method, and the copy in TCRdb shows in-frame clones only, minus some. This sample has just under 250,000 clones, with 82% found just once. The CDR3 loop spans 16 amino acids. Germline CDR1 is SGHKS and CDR2 is YYEKEE (reference sequence). Germline trimming cut 4 bases from V and 0 bases from J; bases unmatched to any gene: 8. The rearrangement links TRBV5-5 to TRBJ2-5; 8 bases are shared with TRBD2. The sequenced material came from PBMCs. The clonotype comes from a woman in her 40s in good health and CMV-seropositive. CDR3 DNA sequence: TGTGCCAGCAGCCCGGGGGGGGGCATGTACCAAGAGACCCAGTACTTC. Protein product: CASSPGGGMYQETQYF. Full variable domain (missing parts from reference TRBV5-5 and TRBJ2-5): DAGVTQSPTHLIKTRGQQVTLRCSPISGHKSVSWYQQVLGQGPQFIFQYYEKEERGRGNFPDRFSARQFPNYSSELNVNALLLGDSALYLCASSPGGGMYQETQYFGPGTRLLVL.